This T cell receptor beta chain was sequenced in a study of T-cell reconstitution after alpha-beta-depleted transplantation in children. Unique molecular identifiers were used to barcode this TCRbeta library. One entry per CDR3 protein, called by TCRdb with MiXCR from the PCR reads. The table has a few hundred thousand distinct CDR3 sequences, approximately 6.9% seen once. On this clonotype itself: Its target is unknown.

Study outcomes and limitations: Where alpha-beta T cells came from about two months after transplant was reportedly several hundred expanded graft clones. After transplant, high TCRbeta diversity at day 60 in some patients arose from surviving recipient T cells and thymic progenitors.

The sequence was obtained from a boy aged 2 to 10 with acute lymphoblastic leukemia, due to receive a stem cell transplant. This specimen consisted of PBMCs, obtained before TCRalphabeta/CD19-depleted stem cell transplant.

CDR3 sequence reads: CASSPTGFQETQYF. CDR3 in DNA: TGTGCCAGTAGCCCTACGGGGTTCCAAGAGACCCAGTACTTC. The J gene is TRBJ2-5, the V gene TRBV19; D may be TRBD2 (5 bases). Germline CDR1 LNHDA, CDR2 SQIVND (reference sequence). Trimming took off 6 bases at V and 1 base at J, with 12 bases between the two ends. The CDR3 extends over 14 amino acids.